The 20 T cell receptor beta chains presented below share a single source sample, sequenced in a study of OX40 agonist ivuxolimab in advanced cancers. Sequencing used immunoSEQ multiplex PCR; TCRdb keeps in-frame clones, though not all of them. The sample consists of roughly 76,000 clones, under 95% of them appearing once. The sequences come from CD4+ or CD8+ T cells sorted from blood, collected in a trial of the OX40 agonist ivuxolimab. These receptors came from an adult with an advanced solid tumor such as melanoma, head and neck, liver or kidney cancer.

V is TRBV2 and J is TRBJ1-6, with 7 nucleotides matching TRBD1. The V segment lost 0 bases and the J segment 4 bases; nucleotides outside the gene matches: 9. The CDR3 is made up of 18 amino acids. Germline V lookup: CDR1 SNHLY, CDR2 FYNNEI. CDR3 DNA: TGTGCCAGCAGTGAAGCGGGACAGCTCCAAATTTATAATTCACCCCTCCACTTT. Residues: CASSEAGQLQIYNSPLHF. Based on the CDR3 plus reference TRBV2 and TRBJ1-6, the full variable domain is EPEVTQTPSHQVTQMGQEVILRCVPISNHLYFYWYRQILGQKVEFLVSFYNNEISEKSEIFDDQFSVERPDGSNFTLKIRSTKLEDSAMYFCASSEAGQLQIYNSPLHFGNGTRLTVT.

By sample fraction, this clone is medium-sized. V and J are TRBV6-5 and TRBJ2-2; D remains ambiguous. The CDR3 extends over 13 amino acids. V shed 6 bases and J shed 5 bases, with 10 bases lying between them. CDR1 is MNHEY, CDR2 SVGAGI, per germline. CDR3 sequence: CASRYTGTGELFF. The CDR3 bases are TGTGCCAGCAGATATACCGGGACCGGGGAGCTGTTTTTT.

This clone was seen just once. This sequence joins TRBV28 and TRBJ2-1; the D gene is possibly TRBD1 (6 bases). V lost 2 bases, J lost 8 bases, and 19 bases lay in between. The CDR3 has 16 amino acids. Germline values: CDR1 MDHEN, CDR2 SYDVKM. The CDR3 spells CASSLRPLSGVDEQFF. In DNA form, the CDR3 reads TGTGCCAGCAGTTTAAGGCCCCTTTCAGGGGTGGATGAGCAGTTCTTC. Using reference TRBV28 and TRBJ2-1 for the parts outside the CDR3, the full variable domain is DVKVTQSSRYLVKRTGEKVFLECVQDMDHENMFWYRQDPGLGLRLIYFSYDVKMKEKGDIPEGYSVSREKKERFSLILESASTNQTSMYLCASSLRPLSGVDEQFFGPGTRLTVL.

This clone was observed a single time. The chain combines TRBV4-2 with TRBJ1-2, with 9 positions matching TRBD1. With 3 bases clipped from V and 4 bases from J, the junction kept 9 bases outside the gene matches. CDR1 and CDR2 (germline): LGHNA, YNFKEQ. This CDR3 has 16 amino acids. The CDR3 here is CASSHTQGAPSYGYTF. The CDR3 DNA is TGTGCCAGCAGCCACACACAGGGGGCTCCGAGCTATGGCTACACCTTC.

The chain carries TRBV5-1 and TRBJ2-2; D not certain. Per germline, CDR1 SGHRS and CDR2 YFSETQ. Trimming pared 0 bases from V and 2 bases from J, leaving 5 bases between. This CDR3 is built from 14 residues. CDR3 sequence reads: CASSLGYNTGELFF. CDR3 nucleotide sequence: TGCGCCAGCAGCTTGGGTTATAACACCGGGGAGCTGTTTTTT. The complete variable domain, with remaining parts taken from reference TRBV5-1 and TRBJ2-2, reads KAGVTQTPRYLIKTRGQQVTLSCSPISGHRSVSWYQQTPGQGLQFLFEYFSETQRNKGNFPGRFSGRQFSNSRSEMNVSTLELGDSALYLCASSLGYNTGELFFGEGSRLTVL.

The chain recombines TRBV5-4 with TRBJ2-5; 12 nucleotides line up with TRBD1. The CDR3 contains 16 residues. The V gene's germline CDR1 is SGHNT and CDR2 YYREEE (reference sequence). Unmatched junction bases numbered 15, after V lost 4 bases and J lost 11 bases. The CDR3 region is CASSRVGTGGPGEQYF. The CDR3 coding sequence is TGTGCCAGCAGCCGGGTCGGGACAGGGGGCCCGGGGGAGCAGTACTTC.

A few counts support this clone. This chain joins TRBV30 and TRBJ1-5; D not certain. The germline V gene encodes CDR1 GTSNPN and CDR2 SVGIG (reference sequence). This CDR3 is built from 12 residues. V shed 0 bases and J shed 2 bases, with 2 bases lying between them. The DNA of the CDR3 is TGTGCCTGGAGTGTAGGCAATCAGCCCCAGCATTTT. This codes for CAWSVGNQPQHF.

This sequence joins TRBV10-2 and TRBJ2-2, with unresolved D. The germline V gene has CDR1 WSHSY and CDR2 SAAADI. CDR3 length: 17 residues. Trimming removed 0 bases from V and 5 bases from J, with 16 bases in between. CDR3 amino acids: CASSESGGRISTGELFF. CDR3 DNA: TGCGCCAGCAGTGAGTCGGGTGGTCGAATTTCTACCGGGGAGCTGTTTTTT.

The chain recombines TRBV12-5 with TRBJ1-5; the D is unclear. The CDR3 is 17 residues long. Germline V gives CDR1 LGHNT, CDR2 FRNRAP. V dropped 6 bases and J dropped 0 bases, with 18 bases sitting between them. The DNA of the CDR3 is TGTGCTAGTGGGCTCAACCTAGCGGGGTATAGCAATCAGCCCCAGCATTTT. It is translated as CASGLNLAGYSNQPQHF.

V and J are TRBV27 and TRBJ1-2; D perhaps matches TRBD1 (5 bases). V was trimmed by 1 base and J by 4 bases, leaving 19 bases between them. CDR1 is MNHEY, CDR2 SMNVEV, per germline (reference sequence). This CDR3 contains 17 residues. The CDR3 DNA reads as TGTGCCAGCAGTTTATTCCCCGGGACGGACAAGGTCTATGGCTACACCTTC. This sequence encodes CASSLFPGTDKVYGYTF.

This chain joins TRBV7-3 and TRBJ2-7; D perhaps matches TRBD2 (5 bases). CDR1 is SGHTA and CDR2 is FQGTGA in the germline V gene. This CDR3 comprises 15 residues. Trimming shortened V by 5 bases and J by 2 bases, and 16 bases separated the two germline ends. CDR3 in DNA: TGTGCCAGCAGCCCAGGTCCCGGGGAAGCCTACGAGCAGTACTTC. It encodes CASSPGPGEAYEQYF.

The J gene is TRBJ1-1, the V gene TRBV27, with D perhaps matching TRBD1 (6 bases). CDR3 length equals 15 residues. The V and J ends lost 4 bases and 3 bases respectively, with 15 bases between them. The V gene's germline CDR1 is MNHEY and CDR2 SMNVEV (reference sequence). Written as DNA, the CDR3 is TGTGCCAGCAGTTCCTTCAACAGGGCGGACACTGAAGCTTTCTTT. This codes for CASSSFNRADTEAFF.

V and J are TRBV19 and TRBJ1-1, with no clear D. Per germline, CDR1 LNHDA and CDR2 SQIVND (reference sequence). V lost 5 bases and J 1 base, leaving 14 bases between the germline ends. The CDR3 is 15 residues long. The CDR3 coding sequence is TGTGCCAGTAGTCCGTGGGAGACACCGAACACTGAAGCTTTCTTT. It specifies CASSPWETPNTEAFF.

The rearrangement links TRBV9 to TRBJ1-4, with D perhaps TRBD1 (5 bases). The germline V gene has CDR1 SGDLS and CDR2 YYNGEE. The CDR3 sequence is 14 residues long. V was cut by 3 bases and J by 8 bases, with 14 bases left in between. The chain's CDR3 is CASSAGGVREKLFF. The CDR3 DNA is TGTGCCAGCAGCGCCGGGGGGGTAAGGGAAAAACTGTTTTTT.

This rearrangement joins TRBV30 to TRBJ1-4, with D possibly TRBD1 on 5 matching bases. The CDR3 has 16 amino acids. V was cut by 1 base and J by 6 bases, with 18 bases left in between. Germline V gene sequence: CDR1 GTSNPN, CDR2 SVGIG (reference sequence). This chain's CDR3 is CAWSAGTKLVDEKLFF. The CDR3 nucleotides are TGTGCCTGGAGTGCCGGGACCAAGTTAGTGGATGAAAAACTGTTTTTT.

J is TRBJ2-7 and V is TRBV6-5; 11 bases are a match to TRBD1. Germline V CDR1 and CDR2: MNHEY, SVGAGI. The V and J ends lost 5 bases and 1 base, in that order; junction bases with no gene match: 4. This CDR3 contains 15 residues. The CDR3 spells CASSVGQGGSYEQYF. The CDR3, as DNA: TGTGCCAGCAGTGTGGGACAGGGGGGATCCTACGAGCAGTACTTC.

The chain has TRBV5-5 and TRBJ2-1; a weak D match, TRBD1 (6 bases). Germline V CDR1 and CDR2: SGHKS, YYEKEE (reference sequence). Trimming stripped 4 bases from V and 2 bases from J, with 13 bases between. CDR3 length equals 15 residues. CDR3 sequence reads: CASSRRDITYNEQFF. Here the CDR3 DNA reads TGTGCCAGCAGCCGCCGGGACATTACCTACAATGAGCAGTTCTTC. The variable domain in full, completed from reference TRBV5-5 and TRBJ2-1, reads DAGVTQSPTHLIKTRGQQVTLRCSPISGHKSVSWYQQVLGQGPQFIFQYYEKEERGRGNFPDRFSARQFPNYSSELNVNALLLGDSALYLCASSRRDITYNEQFFGPGTRLTVL.

The chain has TRBV6-6 and TRBJ2-5; no clear D. The CDR3 is made up of 12 amino acids. Germline assignment: CDR1 MNHNY and CDR2 SVGAGI (reference sequence). V dropped 4 bases and J dropped 2 bases, with 5 bases sitting between them. Here the CDR3 reads CASSSDQETQYF. The CDR3 nucleotides are TGTGCCAGCAGTTCCGATCAAGAGACCCAGTACTTC.

By sample share, this clone is medium-sized. The CDR3 here is CASSLAGTGYGYTF. DNA of the CDR3: TGCGCCAGCAGCTTGGCCGGGACAGGCTATGGCTACACCTTC. V is TRBV5-1 and J is TRBJ1-2; TRBD1 matches 8 bases. The CDR3 is made up of 14 amino acids. Germline V gene sequence: CDR1 SGHRS, CDR2 YFSETQ. V lost 0 bases and J lost 4; bases outside the gene matches: 2.

The rearrangement uses TRBV7-8 and TRBJ2-3; possible D gene TRBD1, 6 bases. The germline CDR1 and CDR2 sequences are SGHVS and FQNEAQ. With 2 bases removed from V and 6 bases from J, the gap between germline ends came to 12 bases. CDR3 length equals 14 residues. In DNA, the CDR3 is TGTGCCAGCAGCTTAATTCCAGGGGTGGATACGCAGTATTTT. It is translated as CASSLIPGVDTQYF.